Following are 26 T cell receptor beta chains from one sample sequenced in a study of cytomegalovirus exposure and HLA in healthy donors. Researchers ran the PCR with 60 Vbeta and 13 Jbeta primers. The repertoire was sequenced with immunoSEQ multiplex PCR; TCRdb's copy has only in-frame clones and lacks some. The sample has under 150,000 clones, less than 85% seen once. What was sequenced was PBMCs. All receptors come from a young man in good health and CMV-seronegative.

CDR3 in amino acids: CASSGTILARTYNEQFF. CDR3 in DNA: TGCGCCAGCAGTGGAACTATACTAGCGAGGACCTACAATGAGCAGTTCTTC. The V and J genes are TRBV10-2 and TRBJ2-1, with 7 bases that match TRBD2. Germline trimming cut 4 bases from V and 2 bases from J; bases unmatched to any gene: 11. CDR1 is WSHSY and CDR2 is SAAADI in the germline V gene. The CDR3 is 17 amino acids.

The J gene is TRBJ1-4, the V gene TRBV2; D may be TRBD1 (5 bases). The CDR3 extends over 15 amino acids. The V end was cut by 7 bases, the J end by 3 bases, with 15 bases between. CDR1 SNHLY and CDR2 FYNNEI come from the germline V gene. In DNA form, the CDR3 reads TGTGCCAGCATGGCAGGGCCGAATCCTAATGAAAAACTGTTTTTT. It encodes CASMAGPNPNEKLFF.

V is TRBV9 and J is TRBJ2-3; 9 bases line up with TRBD2. The trim removed 0 bases at V and 2 bases at J, leaving 4 bases unmatched. The CDR3 is 16 amino acids. Germline-derived CDR1 and CDR2 are SGDLS and YYNGEE. CDR3 nucleotides: TGTGCCAGCAGCGTAGGGGTAGCGGGAGTCACAGATACGCAGTATTTT. This codes for CASSVGVAGVTDTQYF.

The V call is TRBV5-5, the J call TRBJ2-5; D call uncertain. V was pared by 4 bases and J by 5 bases, with 9 bases between. The CDR3 is made up of 12 amino acids. CDR1 and CDR2 (germline): SGHKS, YYEKEE (reference sequence). The CDR3 protein is CASSRRWETQYF. The CDR3 nucleotides read TGTGCCAGCAGCCGCCGGTGGGAGACCCAGTACTTC.

V is TRBV10-3 and J is TRBJ2-5; D is perhaps TRBD1 (6 bases). The DNA end favors TRBJ2-7, so the J call may be wrong. Germline lookup yields CDR1 ENHRY and CDR2 SYGVKD. The CDR3 runs 13 residues. DNA for the CDR3: TGTGCCATCAAACAGGGCTTATTTAACGAGCAGTACTTC. Encoded protein: CAIKQGLFNEQYF.

This rearrangement joins TRBV9 to TRBJ1-1, with 11 bases that match TRBD1. This CDR3 region has 15 residues. Trimming took 3 bases from V and 5 from J; bases not matched to a gene: 6. Germline loops: CDR1 SGDLS, CDR2 YYNGEE. The CDR3 here is CASSDGQGARTEAFF. The CDR3 nucleotides read TGTGCCAGCAGCGATGGACAGGGGGCGAGGACTGAAGCTTTCTTT.

The CDR3 bases are TGTGCCAGCAGCTATAATGGCTACACCTTC. It translates to CASSYNGYTF. The chain links TRBV28 to TRBJ1-2, with D unresolved. V shed 6 bases and J shed 6 bases, with 5 bases lying between them. The CDR3 has 10 residues. Germline values: CDR1 MDHEN, CDR2 SYDVKM.

The chain joins TRBV4-1 to TRBJ2-7, with TRBD2 as a possible D gene (6 bases). From germline, CDR1 is MGHRA and CDR2 YSYEKL. The CDR3 consists of 17 residues. Deletions cut 2 bases from V and 1 base from J, with 18 bases between. This CDR3 is CASSQYISAGYSYEQYF. CDR3 bases: TGCGCCAGCAGCCAATATATCTCGGCGGGATATTCCTACGAGCAGTACTTC.

The chain joins TRBV5-6 to TRBJ1-2; D unresolved. The CDR3 is 12 residues long. CDR1 SGHDT and CDR2 YYEEEE come from the germline V gene. V shed 1 base and J shed 8 bases, with 9 bases lying between them. The CDR3 sequence: CASSLSDWGYTF. In nucleotides, the CDR3 is TGTGCCAGCAGCTTGTCGGACTGGGGCTACACCTTC.

The chain recombines TRBV11-3 with TRBJ2-3, with TRBD1 as a possible D gene (5 bases). Germline assignment: CDR1 SGHNT and CDR2 YENEEA. V lost 0 bases and J lost 5, with 12 bases in between. The CDR3 has 15 amino acids. The CDR3 DNA reads TGTGCCAGCAGCTTAGAGGGGCCCACTCGAGATACGCAGTATTTT. The encoded protein is CASSLEGPTRDTQYF.

The rearrangement links TRBV18 to TRBJ1-3; D not resolved. Germline V lookup: CDR1 KGHSH, CDR2 LQKENI. The CDR3 contains 13 residues. Trimming stripped 3 bases from V and 0 bases from J, with 3 bases between. The CDR3, as DNA: TGTGCCAGCTCACCGAGCTCTGGAAACACCATATATTTT. Translated: CASSPSSGNTIYF.

The chain recombines TRBV30 with TRBJ2-3, with a tentative D call TRBD2 (6 bases). This CDR3 region has 14 residues. The V gene's germline CDR1 is GTSNPN and CDR2 SVGIG (reference sequence). Trimming cost V 4 bases and J 5 bases, with 16 bases left between them. The chain's CDR3 is CAWTAGSRGDTQYF. Written as DNA, the CDR3 is TGTGCCTGGACCGCGGGGTCTCGGGGAGATACGCAGTATTTT. Variable domain in full (rest from reference TRBV30 and TRBJ2-3): SQTIHQWPATLVQPVGSPLSLECTVEGTSNPNLYWYRQAAGRGLQLLFYSVGIGQISSEVPQNLSASRPQDRQFILSSKKLLLSDSGFYLCAWTAGSRGDTQYFGPGTRLTVL.

The rearrangement links TRBV7-6 to TRBJ1-4; no reliable D call. The CDR3 spans 15 residues. V lost 4 bases to trimming and J lost 8 bases, with 17 bases between them. Looked up from germline, CDR1 is SGHVS and CDR2 is FNYEAQ. In DNA form, the CDR3 reads TGTGCCAGCAGCTCCTCCCCGGGGATTGGGGAAAAACTGTTTTTT. This encodes CASSSSPGIGEKLFF.

The V and J genes are TRBV6-4 and TRBJ1-5, with D unresolved. The germline V gene has CDR1 MRHNA and CDR2 SNTAGT. Trimming pared 5 bases from V and 4 bases from J, leaving 9 bases between. The CDR3 contains 13 residues. DNA for the CDR3: TGTGCCAGCAGTATGCGGGAAAATCAGCCCCAGCATTTT. Amino acid sequence: CASSMRENQPQHF.

The chain joins TRBV7-6 to TRBJ1-1, with D possibly TRBD1 on 6 matching bases. Germline CDR1 is SGHVS and CDR2 is FNYEAQ. V dropped 3 bases and J dropped 4 bases, with 21 bases sitting between them. This CDR3 spans 17 amino acids. The CDR3 protein is CASSLNRPGAYGTEAFF. Written as DNA, the CDR3 is TGTGCCAGCAGCTTGAATAGACCAGGGGCTTACGGCACTGAAGCTTTCTTT.

This clone was seen a single time. The chain couples TRBV5-1 to TRBJ2-1; TRBD1 might be the D (6 bases). Trimming removed 4 bases from V and 8 bases from J, with 19 bases in between. CDR3 length: 15 residues. The germline gives CDR1 SGHRS, CDR2 YFSETQ. This CDR3 is CASSQFRGSGDEQFF. CDR3 sequence (DNA): TGCGCCAGCAGCCAGTTCAGGGGCTCAGGTGATGAGCAGTTCTTC.

The CDR3 nucleotides read TGTGCCAGCAGCTTAGGCGCAGGGTCAGAGACCCAGTACTTC. Translating gives CASSLGAGSETQYF. This chain links TRBV7-6 with TRBJ2-5; TRBD1 is a possible D gene (5 bases). This CDR3 spans 14 amino acids. V was cut by 1 base and J by 4 bases, with 10 bases left in between. Germline V CDR1 and CDR2: SGHVS, FNYEAQ.

The V gene is TRBV5-4, the J gene TRBJ2-5; TRBD2 matches at 7 bases. Judging by the DNA end, TRBJ2-7 fits better; the J call may be wrong. The germline CDR1 and CDR2 sequences are SGHNT and YYREEE (reference sequence). The length of the CDR3 is 18 residues. Here the CDR3 DNA reads TGTGCCAGCAGCTTGGGGGGTGGTCGGGGGGTCCTCTCCTACGAGCAGTACTTC. Its protein is CASSLGGGRGVLSYEQYF.

The chain joins TRBV4-2 to TRBJ2-3; the match to TRBD2 covers 8 bases. The CDR3 is made up of 17 amino acids. J gave up 2 bases and V 1 base, and 8 bases lay outside the gene matches. Germline CDR1 and CDR2: LGHNA and YNFKEQ. The CDR3 DNA follows: TGTGCCAGCAGCCAAGCACCCAGCGGGAGACCCACAGATACGCAGTATTTT. Protein sequence: CASSQAPSGRPTDTQYF.

The chain combines TRBV11-2 with TRBJ2-3; D might be TRBD2 (5 bases). The CDR3 sequence is 16 residues long. In germline, CDR1 is SGHAT, CDR2 FQNNGV. The germline V and J ends were trimmed by 1 base and 2 bases, with 13 bases remaining between them. CDR3 sequence reads: CASSLGTPGPTDTQYF. The CDR3 nucleotides read TGTGCCAGCAGCTTAGGGACTCCCGGACCCACAGATACGCAGTATTTT.

The V and J genes are TRBV29-1 and TRBJ2-1; 8 positions agree with TRBD2. There are 18 residues in the CDR3. Trimming removed 8 bases from V and 4 bases from J; junction bases left unmatched: 22. Germline lookup yields CDR1 SQVTM and CDR2 ANQGSEA. The CDR3 loop is CSTHRWAVREDPYNEQFF. DNA for the CDR3: TGCAGCACTCATCGATGGGCGGTGCGGGAGGACCCATACAATGAGCAGTTCTTC.

V is TRBV4-1 and J is TRBJ2-7; perhaps TRBD1 as D (6 bases). CDR3 size: 13 residues. Germline V gene sequence: CDR1 MGHRA, CDR2 YSYEKL. Trimming removed 1 base from V and 6 bases from J, with 10 bases in between. DNA for the CDR3: TGCGCCAGCAGCCAAGTAGGGGGTTCCGAGCAGTACTTC. Its protein is CASSQVGGSEQYF.

This clone occurred a few times. The genes are TRBV6-5 and TRBJ2-5; 12 nucleotides align to TRBD2. The J call may not be correct, given that the DNA end is closer to TRBJ2-7. The CDR3 covers 15 residues. Germline V gives CDR1 MNHEY, CDR2 SVGAGI. The CDR3 DNA follows: TGTGCCAGCAGCAAACTAGCGGGAGGTTCCTACGAGCAGTACTTC. As protein: CASSKLAGGSYEQYF.

CDR3 loop: CAISERQISSVSDTQYF. As DNA, the CDR3 is TGTGCCATCAGTGAGCGTCAGATTAGCTCAGTATCGGATACGCAGTATTTT. The chain is built from TRBV10-3 and TRBJ2-3; no reliable D call. Germline V CDR1 and CDR2: ENHRY, SYGVKD. The CDR3 sequence is 17 residues long. V shed 2 bases and J shed 6 bases, with 21 bases lying between them.

This clone has just one count. CDR3 bases: TGCGCCAGCAGCCAATTCAGCGGGACGGCGGGAGATACGCAGTATTTT. The encoded protein is CASSQFSGTAGDTQYF. The chain has TRBV4-1 and TRBJ2-3; 7 nucleotides line up with TRBD2. The V gene end was trimmed by 2 bases and the J gene end by 5 bases; junction bases not matched to a gene: 10. Germline lookup yields CDR1 MGHRA and CDR2 YSYEKL. This CDR3 contains 16 residues.

The V and J genes are TRBV7-8 and TRBJ2-7; D perhaps matches TRBD2 (5 bases). Looked up from germline, CDR1 is SGHVS and CDR2 is FQNEAQ. Trimming removed 1 base from V and 2 bases from J, with 18 bases in between. The CDR3 is made up of 17 amino acids. As DNA, the CDR3 is TGTGCCAGCAGCTTAGTAGACGAGGAGGCCACAACCTACGAGCAGTACTTC. This encodes CASSLVDEEATTYEQYF.